This T cell receptor (beta chain) was identified in a study of OX40 agonist ivuxolimab in advanced cancers. Study as a whole: Patients undergoing dose escalation presented with hepatocellular carcinoma, melanoma, renal cell or head and neck cancer.

Exclusion of a patient followed from autoimmune disease history or systemic immunosuppression. Study-wide results and caveats: Low levels of normalized T-cell clonal expansion also appeared in some nonresponders.

This clone was picked up a small number of times. What it binds is unknown. This CDR3 region has 12 residues. Trimming shortened V by 7 bases and J by 5 bases, and 8 bases separated the two germline ends. Germline V gives CDR1 MNHNS, CDR2 SASEGT. Clones were read by immunoSEQ multiplex PCR, and TCRdb kept only the in-frame ones, dropping some. This sample has 30,000 to 40,000 clones, with approximately 79% found just once. This TCR derives from an adult with an advanced solid tumor such as melanoma, head and neck, liver or kidney cancer. The chain is built from TRBV6-1 and TRBJ2-2; D gene uncertain. The sample consisted of CD4+ or CD8+ T cells sorted from blood, taken in a trial of the OX40 agonist ivuxolimab. The CDR3 DNA reads as TGTGCCAGCACCGAGTGGACCGGGGAGCTGTTTTTT. Translation: CASTEWTGELFF.